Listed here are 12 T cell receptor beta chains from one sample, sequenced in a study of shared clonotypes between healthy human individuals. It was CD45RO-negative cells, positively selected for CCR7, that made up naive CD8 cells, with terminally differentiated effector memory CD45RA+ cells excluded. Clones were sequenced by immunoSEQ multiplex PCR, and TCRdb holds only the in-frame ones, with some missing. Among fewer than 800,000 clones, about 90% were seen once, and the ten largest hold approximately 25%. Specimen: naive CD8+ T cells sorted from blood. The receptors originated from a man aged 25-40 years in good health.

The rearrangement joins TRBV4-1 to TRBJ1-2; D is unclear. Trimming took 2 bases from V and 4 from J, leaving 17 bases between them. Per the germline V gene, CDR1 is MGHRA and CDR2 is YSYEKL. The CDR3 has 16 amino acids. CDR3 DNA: TGCGCCAGCAGCCAATCGGAGGTCGCAACCGGCTATGGCTACACCTTC. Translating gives CASSQSEVATGYGYTF.

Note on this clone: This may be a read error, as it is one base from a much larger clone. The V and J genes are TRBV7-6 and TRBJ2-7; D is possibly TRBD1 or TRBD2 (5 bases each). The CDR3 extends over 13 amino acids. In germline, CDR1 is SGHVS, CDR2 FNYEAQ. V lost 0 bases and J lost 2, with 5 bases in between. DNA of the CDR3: TGTGCCAGCAGCTTAGCGGGGGCCTACGAGCAGTACTTC. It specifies CASSLAGAYEQYF. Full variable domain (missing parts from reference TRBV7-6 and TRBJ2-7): GAGVSQSPRYKVTKRGQDVALRCDPISGHVSLYWYRQALGQGPEFLTYFNYEAQQDKSGLPNDRFSAERPEGSISTLTIQRTEQRDSAMYRCASSLAGAYEQYFGPGTRLTVT.

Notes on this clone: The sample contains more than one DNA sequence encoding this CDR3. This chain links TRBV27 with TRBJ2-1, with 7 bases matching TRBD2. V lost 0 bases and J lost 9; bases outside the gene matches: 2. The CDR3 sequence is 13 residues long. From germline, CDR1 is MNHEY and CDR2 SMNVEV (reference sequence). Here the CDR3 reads CASSLSAGAEQFF. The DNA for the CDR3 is TGTGCCAGCAGTTTATCGGCGGGAGCTGAGCAGTTCTTC.

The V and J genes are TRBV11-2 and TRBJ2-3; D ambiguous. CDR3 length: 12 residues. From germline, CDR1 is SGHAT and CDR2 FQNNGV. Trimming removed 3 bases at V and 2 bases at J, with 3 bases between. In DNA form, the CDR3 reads TGTGCCAGCAGCTTGGCCACAGATACGCAGTATTTT. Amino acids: CASSLATDTQYF.

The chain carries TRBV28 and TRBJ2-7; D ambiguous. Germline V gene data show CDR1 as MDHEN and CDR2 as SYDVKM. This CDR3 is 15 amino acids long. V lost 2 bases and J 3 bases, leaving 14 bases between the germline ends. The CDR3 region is CASSLAPGSNYEQYF. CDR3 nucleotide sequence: TGTGCCAGCAGTTTAGCTCCAGGTTCAAACTACGAGCAGTACTTC.

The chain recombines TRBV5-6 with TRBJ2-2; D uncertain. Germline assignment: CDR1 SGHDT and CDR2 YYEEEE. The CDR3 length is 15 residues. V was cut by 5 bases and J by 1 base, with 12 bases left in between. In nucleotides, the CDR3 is TGTGCCAGCAGATACCGGGCTTTGAACACCGGGGAGCTGTTTTTT. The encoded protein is CASRYRALNTGELFF.

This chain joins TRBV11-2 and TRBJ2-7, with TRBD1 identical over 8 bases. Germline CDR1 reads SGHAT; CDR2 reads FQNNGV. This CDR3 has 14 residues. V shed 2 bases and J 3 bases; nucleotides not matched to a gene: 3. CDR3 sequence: CASSLIGTGYEQYF. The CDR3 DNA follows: TGTGCCAGCAGCTTAATCGGGACAGGCTACGAGCAGTACTTC.

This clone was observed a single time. CDR3 sequence: CASSFGAPKLGPDTDTQYF. The CDR3, as DNA: TGTGCCAGCAGTTTCGGAGCCCCAAAACTGGGCCCGGACACAGATACGCAGTATTTT. V gene TRBV28 combines with J gene TRBJ2-3; D is ambiguous. The length of the CDR3 is 19 residues. Germline CDR1 is MDHEN and CDR2 is SYDVKM. The V end was cut by 3 bases, the J end by 2 bases, with 24 bases between. The full variable domain, its missing parts supplied by reference TRBV28 and TRBJ2-3, is DVKVTQSSRYLVKRTGEKVFLECVQDMDHENMFWYRQDPGLGLRLIYFSYDVKMKEKGDIPEGYSVSREKKERFSLILESASTNQTSMYLCASSFGAPKLGPDTDTQYFGPGTRLTVL.

The CDR3, as DNA: TGTGCCAGCACCGGAAGACGAACCGGGGAGCTGTTTTTT. It yields the protein CASTGRRTGELFF. The genes are TRBV7-9 and TRBJ2-2, with no clear D. Germline loops: CDR1 SEHNR, CDR2 FQNEAQ (reference sequence). Trimming stripped 7 bases from V and 5 bases from J, with 11 bases between. The CDR3 spans 13 residues.

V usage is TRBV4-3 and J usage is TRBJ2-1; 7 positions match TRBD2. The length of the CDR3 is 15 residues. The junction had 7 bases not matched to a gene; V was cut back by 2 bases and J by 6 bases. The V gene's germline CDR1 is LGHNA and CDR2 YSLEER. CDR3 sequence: CASSQYLADSNEQFF. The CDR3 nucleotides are TGCGCCAGCAGCCAATATCTAGCGGATAGCAATGAGCAGTTCTTC.

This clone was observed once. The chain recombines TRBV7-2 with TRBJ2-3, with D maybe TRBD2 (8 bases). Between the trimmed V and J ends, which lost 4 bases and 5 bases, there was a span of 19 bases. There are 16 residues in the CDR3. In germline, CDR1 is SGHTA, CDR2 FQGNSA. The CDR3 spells CASSWGTAGELDTQYF. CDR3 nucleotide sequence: TGTGCCAGCAGCTGGGGGACAGCGGGAGAGTTAGATACGCAGTATTTT.

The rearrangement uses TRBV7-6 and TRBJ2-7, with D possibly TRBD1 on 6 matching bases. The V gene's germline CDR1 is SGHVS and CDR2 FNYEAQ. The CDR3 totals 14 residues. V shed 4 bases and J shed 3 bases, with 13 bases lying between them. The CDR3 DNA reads TGTGCCAGCAGCTCAATCACAGGGAACTACGAGCAGTACTTC. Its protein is CASSSITGNYEQYF.